The clone carrying this T cell receptor (beta chain) was seen many times. The CDR3 length is 14 residues. Between the trimmed V and J ends, which lost 1 base and 5 bases, there was a span of 9 bases. Per germline, CDR1 LGHNA and CDR2 YSLEER. The data were obtained in a study of regulatory T cells in long-lasting Graves disease. Time point of the sample: newly diagnosed GD, antithyroid drugs for less than 3 months. With RNA extracted from PBMCs as input, the TCR library was made. CDR3-region Arm-PCR and iRepertoire HTBI primers produced the TCR beta libraries. TCRdb independently ran MiXCR on the multiplex PCR reads; one entry per CDR3 protein. The table has roughly 320,000 distinct CDR3 sequences, approximately 15% seen once. This same sample was also part of a study on T cells in Graves' hyperthyroidism and ophthalmopathy. That paper notes: Stability of Graves' hyperthyroidism was defined as absent ophthalmopathy progression within 18 months. The study used the HTBI primer set for a first-round RT-PCR of the TCR CDR3. Also found in blood were most expanded thyroid clonotypes above 0.001.

The specimen comprised peripheral blood mononuclear cells (PBMCs), sampled at new diagnosis, from a patient treated with antithyroid drugs. The sequence was obtained from a man aged 35 to 55 with Graves disease. This chain links TRBV4-3 with TRBJ1-5, with no clear D. CDR3 bases: TGCGCCAGCAGCCAAGTCATCGAGGATCAGCCCCAGCATTTT. This sequence encodes CASSQVIEDQPQHF.